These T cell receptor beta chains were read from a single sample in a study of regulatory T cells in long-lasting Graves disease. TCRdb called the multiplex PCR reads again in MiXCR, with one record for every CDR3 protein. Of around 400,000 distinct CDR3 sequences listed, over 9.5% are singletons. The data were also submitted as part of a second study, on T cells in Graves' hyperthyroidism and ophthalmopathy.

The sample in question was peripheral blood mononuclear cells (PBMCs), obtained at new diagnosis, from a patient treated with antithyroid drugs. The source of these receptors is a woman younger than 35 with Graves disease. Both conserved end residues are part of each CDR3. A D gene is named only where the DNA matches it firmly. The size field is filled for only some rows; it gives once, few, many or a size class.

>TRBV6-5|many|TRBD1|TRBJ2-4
CASSSLRGQQTKNIQYF
TGTGCCAGCAGTTCACTGAGGGGACAGCAGACGAAAAACATTCAGTACTTC
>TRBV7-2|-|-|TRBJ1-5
CASSFGAEASGQPQHF
TGTGCCAGCAGCTTTGGGGCGGAAGCGTCGGGTCAGCCCCAGCATTTT
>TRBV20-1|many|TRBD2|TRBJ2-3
CSARGTSGTDTQYF
TGCAGTGCTAGAGGGACTAGCGGAACAGATACGCAGTATTTT
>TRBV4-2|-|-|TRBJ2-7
CASSQEPGTVSYEQYF
TGTGCCAGCAGCCAAGAGCCCGGGACTGTCTCCTACGAGCAGTACTTC
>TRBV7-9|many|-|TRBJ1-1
CASSLSGEDTEAFF
TGTGCCAGCAGCTTATCCGGGGAGGACACTGAAGCTTTCTTT
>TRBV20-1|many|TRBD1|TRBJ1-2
CSARGTGYYGYTF
TGCAGTGCTAGGGGGACAGGGTACTATGGCTACACCTTC
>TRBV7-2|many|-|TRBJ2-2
CASSLASVTGELFF
TGTGCCAGCAGCTTAGCGTCAGTCACCGGGGAGCTGTTTTTT
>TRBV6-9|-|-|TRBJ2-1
CASSYLGGRGDEQFF
TGTGCCAGCAGTTACCTAGGAGGAAGGGGGGATGAGCAGTTCTTC
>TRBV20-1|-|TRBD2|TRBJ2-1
CATRSGRQTKSSYNEQFF
TGTGCCACTCGGAGCGGGAGGCAAACTAAAAGCTCCTACAATGAGCAGTTCTTC
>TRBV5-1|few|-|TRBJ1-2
CASSLTFGGPGGYTF
TGCGCCAGCAGCTTGACCTTCGGGGGGCCTGGTGGCTACACCTTC
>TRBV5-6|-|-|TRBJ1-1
CASSLGAGRGTEAFF
TGTGCCAGCAGCCTTGGGGCGGGCAGGGGAACTGAAGCTTTCTTT
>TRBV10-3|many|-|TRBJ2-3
CATRGTDTQYF
TGTGCCACCCGGGGCACAGATACGCAGTATTTT
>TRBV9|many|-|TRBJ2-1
CASSVDLVRHEQFF
TGTGCCAGCAGCGTAGATCTCGTAAGACATGAGCAGTTCTTC
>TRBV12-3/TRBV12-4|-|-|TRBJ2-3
CASSFFGWFKESGTDTQYF
TGTGCCAGCAGTTTTTTCGGTTGGTTCAAGGAAAGCGGCACAGATACGCAGTATTTT
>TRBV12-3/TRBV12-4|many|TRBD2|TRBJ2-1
CASSPTSGRGDEQFF
TGTGCCAGCAGCCCAACTAGCGGGAGGGGTGATGAGCAGTTCTTC
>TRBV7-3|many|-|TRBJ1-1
CASSLMWDTEAFF
TGTGCCAGCAGCTTAATGTGGGACACTGAAGCTTTCTTT
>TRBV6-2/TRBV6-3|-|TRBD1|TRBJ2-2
CASRTPAFRDRGVGELFF
TGTGCCAGCAGGACCCCCGCGTTCCGGGACAGGGGAGTGGGGGAGCTGTTTTTT
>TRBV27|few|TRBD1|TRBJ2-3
CASISNRGRDTQYF
TGTGCCAGCATATCTAACAGGGGTCGGGATACGCAGTATTTT
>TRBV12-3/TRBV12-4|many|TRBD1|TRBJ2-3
CASADRSGTDTQYF
TGTGCCAGCGCGGACAGGTCAGGGACAGATACGCAGTATTTT
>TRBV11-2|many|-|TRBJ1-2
CASSYTAGGDGYTF
TGTGCCAGCAGCTACACCGCGGGAGGTGATGGCTACACCTTC
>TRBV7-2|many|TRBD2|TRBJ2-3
CASSLGGLARDTQYF
TGTGCCAGCAGCTTAGGGGGACTAGCAAGGGATACGCAGTATTTT
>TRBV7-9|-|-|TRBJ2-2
CASSLERGYGGELFF
TGTGCCAGCAGCTTAGAACGGGGCTACGGAGGGGAGCTGTTTTTT
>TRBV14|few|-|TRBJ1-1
CASSQAVGVRAFF
TGTGCCAGCAGCCAAGCCGTGGGTGTGAGAGCTTTCTTT
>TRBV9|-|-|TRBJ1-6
CASSQYESPLHF
TGTGCCAGCAGCCAATATGAATCACCCCTCCACTTT
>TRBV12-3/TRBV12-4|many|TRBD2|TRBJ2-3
CASSTSGRYEGTDTQYF
TGTGCCAGCAGTACTAGCGGGCGCTACGAAGGCACAGATACGCAGTATTTT
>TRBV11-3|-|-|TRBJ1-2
CASSSDKYYGYTF
TGTGCCAGCAGCTCAGACAAATACTATGGCTACACCTTC
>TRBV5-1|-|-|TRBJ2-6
CASSFSPSAGANVLTF
TGCGCCAGCAGCTTTTCTCCGAGCGCTGGGGCCAACGTCCTGACTTTC
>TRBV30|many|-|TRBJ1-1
CAWEGFAGTEAFF
TGTGCCTGGGAGGGTTTCGCGGGCACTGAAGCTTTCTTT
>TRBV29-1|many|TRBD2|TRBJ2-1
CSVATAGGRDEQFF
TGCAGCGTTGCTACGGCGGGAGGGAGAGATGAGCAGTTCTTC
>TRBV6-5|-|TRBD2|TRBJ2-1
CASSYAGVGNEQFF
TGTGCCAGCAGTTACGCGGGAGTGGGCAATGAGCAGTTCTTC
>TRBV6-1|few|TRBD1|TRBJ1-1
CASSERDRVNTEAFF
TGTGCCAGCAGTGAAAGAGACAGGGTGAACACTGAAGCTTTCTTT